This entry concerns a single T cell receptor (beta chain). Its antigen remains unknown. The germline V gene encodes CDR1 SEHNR and CDR2 FQNEAQ (reference sequence). The CDR3 length is 15 residues. V shed 1 base and J shed 4 bases, with 12 bases lying between them. These data are taken from a study of vaccination effects on CD4 cells after COVID-19. Notes on the study in general: The study found marked clonal contraction of infection- and vaccine-induced clones late after vaccination.

After expansion with viral peptide pools in the ViraFEST assay, antigen-specific CD4+ T cells were sequenced. Scientists isolated CD4+ T cells after a roughly ten-day culture period ended. A positive SARS-CoV-2 PCR test fell between March and December 2020. Data came from immunoSEQ multiplex PCR; TCRdb stores just in-frame clones and leaves some out. The sample shows about 19,000 clones, around 70% of them seen only once. This material consisted of CD4+ T cells from PBMCs cultured with SARS-CoV-2 spike peptides, taken before COVID-19 vaccination. This TCR came from a human donor who had a prior SARS-CoV-2 infection. The V and J genes are TRBV7-9 and TRBJ2-3; possibly TRBD1 for D (5 bases). The CDR3 loop reads CASSLDPGRADTQYF. The CDR3 nucleotides read TGTGCCAGCAGCTTAGACCCCGGCAGGGCAGATACGCAGTATTTT. Full variable domain (remainder filled in from reference TRBV7-9 and TRBJ2-3): DTGVSQNPRHKITKRGQNVTFRCDPISEHNRLYWYRQTLGQGPEFLTYFQNEAQLEKSRLLSDRFSAERPKGSFSTLEIQRTEQGDSAMYLCASSLDPGRADTQYFGPGTRLTVL.